This is a list of T cell receptor beta chains from one sample in a study of OX40 agonist ivuxolimab in advanced cancers. Repertoires were generated with immunoSEQ multiplex PCR, while TCRdb's copy carries only in-frame clones and drops some. The sample has 69,000 or so clones, approximately 88% seen once. The sequences come from CD4+ or CD8+ T cells sorted from blood, collected in a trial of the OX40 agonist ivuxolimab. Source of these receptors: an adult with an advanced solid tumor such as melanoma, head and neck, liver or kidney cancer. Both conserved end residues are part of each CDR3. Fields, in order: CDR3 length, V gene, D gene, J gene, CDR3 DNA, CDR3 protein. D genes are given only for firm matches.

>14|TRBV7-2|-|TRBJ1-1
TGTGCCAGCAGCTTCAAGATTAGGGACACTGAAGCTTTCTTT
CASSFKIRDTEAFF
>14|TRBV6-4|-|TRBJ1-2
TGTGCCAGCAGTATTTACCCAGGGGCATATGGCTACACCTTC
CASSIYPGAYGYTF
>13|TRBV2|TRBD1|TRBJ1-1
TGTGCCAGCAGGGGACAGGGGAACACTGAAGCTTTCTTT
CASRGQGNTEAFF
>14|TRBV27|TRBD1|TRBJ1-5
TGTGCCAGCAGATCACAGGGGGCGCTGGGGCCCCAGCATTTT
CASRSQGALGPQHF
>14|TRBV2|TRBD1|TRBJ1-2
TGTGCCAGCAGTGTTAGGACAGGGCTCTATGGCTACACCTTC
CASSVRTGLYGYTF
>13|TRBV5-1|-|TRBJ2-2
TGCGCCAGCGGACAGCAGAACACCGGGGAGCTGTTTTTT
CASGQQNTGELFF
>14|TRBV21-1|-|TRBJ2-7
TGTGCCAGCAGCCATAGGGGCAGACCCTACGAGCAGTACTTC
CASSHRGRPYEQYF
>14|TRBV10-3|-|TRBJ1-2
TGTGCCATCAGGCCCCAGGGACGGGGCGGGGGCTACACCTTC
CAIRPQGRGGGYTF
>15|TRBV9|-|TRBJ1-3
TGTGCCAGCAGCCCAACGGAGGTCTGGAGAAACACCATATATTTT
CASSPTEVWRNTIYF
>16|TRBV5-1|TRBD1|TRBJ2-2
TGCGCCAGCAGCGAACCAGGGGGCACCCTCACCGGGGAGCTGTTTTTT
CASSEPGGTLTGELFF
>15|TRBV7-2|TRBD1|TRBJ1-6
TGTGCCAGCAGATTCGGGACAGGGGATAATTCACCCCTCCACTTT
CASRFGTGDNSPLHF